This T cell receptor beta chain came from a study of beta chain features in type 1 diabetes. Study observations and caveats: TCRB CDR3 length was moderately but significantly reduced in all four CD4+ subsets of Type 1 diabetes patients. cDNA sequencing could over-represent cells with high TCR expression. TCRB repertoires of naive, central memory and Treg cells appeared more similar among patients than among healthy donors.

Expressed TCRB transcripts were sequenced after all isolated RNA was converted to cDNA. Method: immunoSEQ multiplex PCR; TCRdb's copy keeps in-frame clones and lacks some. The sample contains some 330,000 clones, roughly 11% of which appear only once. Between the trimmed V and J ends, which lost 4 bases and 6 bases, there was a span of 12 bases. Germline-derived CDR1 and CDR2 are KGHSH and LQKENI. This CDR3 contains 13 residues. Without exception, sorted populations had purity beyond 95%. This clone was seen a few times. The target antigen is unknown. The rearrangement uses TRBV18 and TRBJ1-2; D not certain. This clonotype was obtained from a woman aged 30 to 39 in good health. Sequencing was done on a sample of naive CD4+ T cells from blood. DNA for the CDR3: TGTGCCAGCTCACTATCCCCAGTGGATGGCTACACCTTC. This gives the protein CASSLSPVDGYTF.